The T cell receptor beta chain under discussion was sequenced for a study of T cells in Graves' hyperthyroidism and ophthalmopathy (dated by TCRdb to between 2017 and 2020). Study-level background: Peripheral blood samples were taken at the time of initial diagnosis, prior to any treatment. A discovery cohort of fewer than 110 patients, about 40 with Graves' ophthalmopathy and approximately 55 with stable Graves' hyperthyroidism, was used to find distinguishing TCR V-J signatures. An independent validation cohort of fewer than 20 hyperthyroidism patients and 17 patients who later progressed to ophthalmopathy tested prospective prediction of ophthalmopathy. The approximately 98 discovery patients were randomly divided into training and test sets at a 7:3 ratio. In several Graves' hyperthyroidism patients, the study also compared T-cell repertoires from thyroid tissue with T-cell repertoires from blood. Once sampling was done, hyperthyroidism patients were given methimazole at a starting dose of 30 mg daily, whereas ophthalmopathy patients were given high-dose intravenous methylprednisolone. According to the paper, TCR Vbeta CDR3 sequencing was carried out on approximately 140 peripheral blood samples, which came from fewer than 50 ophthalmopathy, under 80 hyperthyroidism and about 17 progressor patients. Results and caveats for the whole study, not just this receptor: No statistical method was used to fix the sample size in advance, and group allocation was not hidden from the investigators. In validation, the model predicted progression to ophthalmopathy a median of roughly 6.2 months before onset, with about 67% sensitivity and 72.22% specificity. A model built on a 13 V-J signature distinguished ophthalmopathy from stable hyperthyroidism, reaching roughly 88% sensitivity and under 84% specificity in cross-validation and 80%/75% in testing. Most expanded thyroid clonotypes (frequency above 0.001) were also detected in blood, suggesting blood repertoires may reflect thyroid immune responses.

Stable Graves' hyperthyroidism was defined as no progression to ophthalmopathy during 18 months of follow-up. Hyperthyroidism patients were aged 18 to 65 years and newly diagnosed, with disease duration of less than 2 months. Any patient with an uncontrolled infection, another autoimmune disease, pregnancy or lactation was excluded. Diagnoses relied on clinical symptoms, serum thyroxine and TRAb, thyroid ultrasound and orbital computed tomography. Ficoll-Paque density gradient centrifugation was used to isolate PBMCs from 9.5 to 10 ml of fresh peripheral blood. Total RNA was extracted using Trizol reagent, and RNA quality was assessed on an Agilent 2100 Bioanalyzer. Amplification of TCR beta CDR3 regions was carried out from RNA transcripts. The first round of RT-PCR for the TCR CDR3 was performed with the HTBI primer set and the Qiagen OneStep RT-PCR kit. The libraries were constructed in a second round of multiplex PCR and then size-selected and purified. Sequencing of the libraries was done on an Illumina HiSeq2000 using paired-end 100 bp reads. For the original study's pipeline: SOAPnuke was used to process the raw data, with reads discarded if the reads contained adapters or uncalled bases, had a mean Phred below 15, or lacked an exact constant-primer or identifier match. COPE v1.2.5 was used to merge the high-quality paired reads, and each unique nucleotide sequence was defined as a clonotype. MiTCR v1.1 was used to align the clonotypes against IMGT TRBV, TRBD and TRBJ reference segments. The analysis was restricted to V-J combinations with a frequency above 0.0001, which together covered roughly 99% of the repertoires. A TCS score was defined as the ratio of F50 (clonal expansion) to E x V (chaos), with BLOSUM62-based TCRdist applied between CDR3 peptides within each V-J. Welch's t-statistics and random forest reduced just over 500 V-J features to 13, which were used in a naive Bayes classifier (R e1071). TCRdb trimmed the raw reads at Q25, called clones with MiXCR and kept productive beta chains. Each CDR3 protein appears once, grouped with its most common genes and DNA. The V and J calls here are based on TCRdb, not the publication. This sample comprises approximately 640,000 distinct CDR3 sequences, approximately 15% of them detected only once. The ten largest account for 15% to 19% of the sample.

In this sample, this clonotype turned up many times. Its antigen remains unidentified. There are no base qualities to consult, and no much larger clone falls within one base. After removal of 2 bases from V and 5 bases from J, the junction retains 5 bases not matched to a gene. Per the germline V gene (reference sequence), MNHNY is the CDR1 and SVGAGI is the CDR2. There are 15 amino acids in the CDR3, from cysteine to phenylalanine inclusive. Only the CDR3 DNA is retained, 45 bases long and in frame from the first base. The sequence came from a man aged 50-60 years with Graves' hyperthyroidism. The sequence joins TRBV6-6 to TRBJ1-4; the central 7 bases match TRBD1. The sequenced material came from blood. The CDR3 here reads CASSYGDSSNEKLFF. The DNA sequence is given as TGTGCCAGCAGTTACGGGGACAGTTCAAATGAAAAACTGTTTTTT.